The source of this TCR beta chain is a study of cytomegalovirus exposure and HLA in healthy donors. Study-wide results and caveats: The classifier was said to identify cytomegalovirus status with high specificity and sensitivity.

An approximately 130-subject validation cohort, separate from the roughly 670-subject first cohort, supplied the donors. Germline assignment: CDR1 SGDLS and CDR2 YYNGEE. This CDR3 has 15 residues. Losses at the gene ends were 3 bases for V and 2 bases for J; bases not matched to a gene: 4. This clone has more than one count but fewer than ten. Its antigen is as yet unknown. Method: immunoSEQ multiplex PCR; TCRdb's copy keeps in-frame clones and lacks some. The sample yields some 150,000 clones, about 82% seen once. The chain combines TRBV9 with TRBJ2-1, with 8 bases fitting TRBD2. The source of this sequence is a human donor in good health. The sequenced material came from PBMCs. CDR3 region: CASSDSGTTYNEQFF. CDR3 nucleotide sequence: TGTGCCAGCAGCGATAGCGGGACCACCTACAATGAGCAGTTCTTC. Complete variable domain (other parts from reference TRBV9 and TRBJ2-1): DSGVTQTPKHLITATGQRVTLRCSPRSGDLSVYWYQQSLDQGLQFLIQYYNGEERAKGNILERFSAQQFPDLHSELNLSSLELGDSALYFCASSDSGTTYNEQFFGPGTRLTVL.